The entry that follows covers one T cell receptor beta chain sequence. No antigen is known for it. The data are from a study of cytomegalovirus exposure and HLA in healthy donors. With 8 bases clipped from V and 3 bases from J, the junction kept 12 bases outside the gene matches. CDR1 is MDHEN and CDR2 is SYDVKM in the germline V gene. The CDR3 is made up of 16 amino acids. The PCR employed 60 Vbeta primers together with 13 Jbeta primers. TCRdb keeps only in-frame clones here, not all; method: immunoSEQ multiplex PCR. In all, the sample yields tens of thousands of clones. The study's findings and limits: There were reportedly fewer N-insertions in an Asian-associated ancestry cluster than the roughly 670-donor mean, in a later analysis.

The source is a female donor in good health and CMV-seropositive. Sequencing was carried out using PBMCs. The rearrangement uses TRBV28 and TRBJ2-1; 8 bases are shared with TRBD1. The CDR3 DNA is TGTGCCAGCGGTACAGGAACAGGGGGGTACTACAATGAGCAGTTCTTC. Amino acids: CASGTGTGGYYNEQFF.